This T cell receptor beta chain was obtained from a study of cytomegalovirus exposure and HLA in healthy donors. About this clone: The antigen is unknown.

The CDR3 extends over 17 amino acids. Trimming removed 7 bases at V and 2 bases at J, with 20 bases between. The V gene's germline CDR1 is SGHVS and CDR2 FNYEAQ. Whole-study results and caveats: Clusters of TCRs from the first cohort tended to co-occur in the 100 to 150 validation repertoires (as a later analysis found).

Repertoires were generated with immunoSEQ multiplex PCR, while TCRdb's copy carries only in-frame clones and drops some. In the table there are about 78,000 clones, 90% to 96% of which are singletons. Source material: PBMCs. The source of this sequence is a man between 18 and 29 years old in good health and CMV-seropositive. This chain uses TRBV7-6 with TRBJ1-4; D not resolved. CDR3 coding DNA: TGTGCCAGCACCCAAGAGGAGACCGGCCCGACTAATGAAAAACTGTTTTTT. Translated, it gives CASTQEETGPTNEKLFF.